This TCR beta chain was captured by sequencing in a study of blood T cell repertoires in COVID-19. Germline loops: CDR1 LGHNA, CDR2 YNFKEQ. CDR3 length equals 16 residues. V lost 1 base to trimming and J lost 1 base, with 14 bases between them. Data came from immunoSEQ multiplex PCR; TCRdb stores just in-frame clones and leaves some out. The table lists approximately 170,000 clones, approximately 86% of them singletons. V usage is TRBV4-2 and J usage is TRBJ2-7, with a possible D match to TRBD1 (7 bases). This sequence was found in a man in his 60s who had recovered from COVID-19. Sequenced material: peripheral blood. CDR3 nucleotide sequence: TGTGCCAGCAGCCAAGTCGCGGGACAGAGTTCCTACGAGCAGTACTTC. Amino acid sequence: CASSQVAGQSSYEQYF.